This T cell receptor (beta chain) appears in the sequencing data of a study of blood T cell repertoires in COVID-19. About the research overall: Sites in the United States, Italy and Spain provided acute and convalescent COVID-19 samples. T cells, B-cell-depleted T cells, or PBMCs supplied cDNA or gDNA.

As originally analysed: Scientists estimated how many nucleated cells there were by amplifying reference gene primers. Generated by immunoSEQ multiplex PCR, the TCRdb table keeps only in-frame clones and is missing some. V and J calls and clone size are those listed in that table; D and trimming were worked out from the DNA. The sample carries about 190,000 clones, about nine tenths recorded once. This sequence was found in a man aged 25 to 40 with acute or convalescent COVID-19. The sample taken for sequencing was peripheral blood.

Written as DNA, the CDR3 is TGTGCCAGCAGCTTTCAGAAGAACTATGGCTACACCTTC. It translates to CASSFQKNYGYTF. This sequence joins TRBV11-2 and TRBJ1-2; no reliable D call. Deletions cut 3 bases from V and 2 bases from J, with 7 bases between. Per the germline V gene, CDR1 is SGHAT and CDR2 is FQNNGV. The CDR3 sequence is 13 residues long. Combining the CDR3 with reference TRBV11-2 and TRBJ1-2 gives the whole variable domain EAGVAQSPRYKIIEKRQSVAFWCNPISGHATLYWYQQILGQGPKLLIQFQNNGVVDDSQLPKDRFSAERLKGVDSTLKIQPAKLEDSAVYLCASSFQKNYGYTFGSGTRLTVV.